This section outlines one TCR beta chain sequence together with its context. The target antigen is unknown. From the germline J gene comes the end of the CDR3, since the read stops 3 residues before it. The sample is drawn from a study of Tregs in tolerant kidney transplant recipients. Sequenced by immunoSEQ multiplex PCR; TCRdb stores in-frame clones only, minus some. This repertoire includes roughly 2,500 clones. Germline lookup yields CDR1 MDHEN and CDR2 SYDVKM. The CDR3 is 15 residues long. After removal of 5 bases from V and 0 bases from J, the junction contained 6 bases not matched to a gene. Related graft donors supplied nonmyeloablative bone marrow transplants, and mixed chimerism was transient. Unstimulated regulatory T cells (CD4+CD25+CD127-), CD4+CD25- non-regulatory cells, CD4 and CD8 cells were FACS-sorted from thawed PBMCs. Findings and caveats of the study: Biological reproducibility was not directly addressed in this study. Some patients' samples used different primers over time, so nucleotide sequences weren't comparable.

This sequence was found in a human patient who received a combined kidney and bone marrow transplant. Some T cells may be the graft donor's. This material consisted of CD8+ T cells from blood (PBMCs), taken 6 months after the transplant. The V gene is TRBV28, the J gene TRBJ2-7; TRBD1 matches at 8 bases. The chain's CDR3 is CASSTGTGYSYEQYF. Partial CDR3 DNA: TGTGCCAGCAGTACCGGGACAGGTTACTCCTACGAG.